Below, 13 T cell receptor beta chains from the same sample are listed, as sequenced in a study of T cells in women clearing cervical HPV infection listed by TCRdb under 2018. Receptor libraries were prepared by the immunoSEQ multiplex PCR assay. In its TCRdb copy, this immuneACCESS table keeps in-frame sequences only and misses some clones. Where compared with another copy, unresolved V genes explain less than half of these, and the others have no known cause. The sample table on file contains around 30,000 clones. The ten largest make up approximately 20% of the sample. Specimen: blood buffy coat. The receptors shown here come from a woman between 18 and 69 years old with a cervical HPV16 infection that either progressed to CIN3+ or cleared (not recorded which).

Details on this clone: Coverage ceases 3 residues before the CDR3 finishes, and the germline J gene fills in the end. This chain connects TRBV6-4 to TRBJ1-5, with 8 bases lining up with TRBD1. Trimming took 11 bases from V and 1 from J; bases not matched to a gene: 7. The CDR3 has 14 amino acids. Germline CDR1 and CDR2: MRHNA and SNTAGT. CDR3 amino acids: CAWQGASSNQPQHF. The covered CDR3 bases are TGTGCCTGGCAGGGGGCTTCCAGCAATCAGCCC.

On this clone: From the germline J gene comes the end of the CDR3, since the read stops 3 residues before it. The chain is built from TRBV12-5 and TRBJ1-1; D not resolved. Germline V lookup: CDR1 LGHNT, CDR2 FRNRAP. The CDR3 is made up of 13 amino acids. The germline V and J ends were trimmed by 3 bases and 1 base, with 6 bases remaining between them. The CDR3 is CASGFRENTEAFF. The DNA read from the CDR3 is TGTGCTAGTGGTTTTCGCGAGAACACTGAA. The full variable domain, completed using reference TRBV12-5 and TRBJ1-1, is DARVTQTPRHKVTEMGQEVTMRCQPILGHNTVFWYRQTMMQGLELLAYFRNRAPLDDSGMPKDRFSAEMPDATLATLKIQPSEPRDSAVYFCASGFRENTEAFFGQGTRLTVV.

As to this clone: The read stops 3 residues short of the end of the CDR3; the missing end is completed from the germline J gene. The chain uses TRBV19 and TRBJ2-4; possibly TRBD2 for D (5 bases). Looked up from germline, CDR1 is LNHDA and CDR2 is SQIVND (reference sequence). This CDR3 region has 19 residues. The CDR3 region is CASSSKTPGSQDLWYGQYF. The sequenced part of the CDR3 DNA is TGTGCCAGTAGTAGTAAGACTCCAGGTTCTCAGGACTTGTGGTATGGT.

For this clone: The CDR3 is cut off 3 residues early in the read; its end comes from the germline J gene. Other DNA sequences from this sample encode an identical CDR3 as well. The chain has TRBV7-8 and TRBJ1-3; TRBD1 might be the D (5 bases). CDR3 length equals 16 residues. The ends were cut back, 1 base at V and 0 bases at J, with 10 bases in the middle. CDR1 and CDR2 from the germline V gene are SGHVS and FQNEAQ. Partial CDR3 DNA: TGTGCCAGCAGCTTAGAGGGGATTAACTCTGGAAACACC. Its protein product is CASSLEGINSGNT. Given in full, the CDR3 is CASSLEGINSGNTIYF.

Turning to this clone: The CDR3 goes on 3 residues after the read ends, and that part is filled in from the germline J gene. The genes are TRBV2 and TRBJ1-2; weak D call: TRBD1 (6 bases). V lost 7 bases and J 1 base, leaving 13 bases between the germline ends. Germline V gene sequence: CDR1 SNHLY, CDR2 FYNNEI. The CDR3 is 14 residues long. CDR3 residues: CASTQGGFNYGYTF. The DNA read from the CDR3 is TGTGCCAGCACCCAAGGGGGATTTAACTATGGC.

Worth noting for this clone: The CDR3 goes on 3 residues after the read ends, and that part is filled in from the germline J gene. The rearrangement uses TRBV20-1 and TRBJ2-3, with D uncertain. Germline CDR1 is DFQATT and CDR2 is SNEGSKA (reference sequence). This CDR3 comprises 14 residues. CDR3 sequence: CSARIRFSNQPQYF. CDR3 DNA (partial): TGCAGTGCTAGGATCAGATTTAGCAATCAGCCG.

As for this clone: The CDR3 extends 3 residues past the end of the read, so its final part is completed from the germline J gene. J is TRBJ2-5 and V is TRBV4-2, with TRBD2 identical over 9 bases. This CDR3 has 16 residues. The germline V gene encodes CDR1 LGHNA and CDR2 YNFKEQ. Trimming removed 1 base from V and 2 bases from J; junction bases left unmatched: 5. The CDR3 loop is CASSQVRLAGQETQYF. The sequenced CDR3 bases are TGTGCCAGCAGCCAAGTCCGTCTAGCGGGACAAGAGACC.

CDR3 bases read: TGCGCCAGCAGCTTGGTTCCAGGTGGCGAAGTGGAGACC. This sequence encodes CASSLVPGGEVET. Given in full, the CDR3 is CASSLVPGGEVETQYF. V usage is TRBV5-1 and J usage is TRBJ2-5; no clear D gene. Sequencing ends 3 residues short of the CDR3 end; the germline J gene provides the rest. V lost 0 bases to trimming and J lost 5 bases, with 17 bases between them. The CDR3 is 16 residues long. The V gene's germline CDR1 is SGHRS and CDR2 YFSETQ.

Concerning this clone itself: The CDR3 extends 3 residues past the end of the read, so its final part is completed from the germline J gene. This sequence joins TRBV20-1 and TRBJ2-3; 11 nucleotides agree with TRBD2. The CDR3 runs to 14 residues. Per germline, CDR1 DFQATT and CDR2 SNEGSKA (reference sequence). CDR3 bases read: TGCAGTGCTAGAGGAACTAGCGGGGGAGAGACG. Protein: CSARGTSGGET. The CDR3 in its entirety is CSARGTSGGETQYF.

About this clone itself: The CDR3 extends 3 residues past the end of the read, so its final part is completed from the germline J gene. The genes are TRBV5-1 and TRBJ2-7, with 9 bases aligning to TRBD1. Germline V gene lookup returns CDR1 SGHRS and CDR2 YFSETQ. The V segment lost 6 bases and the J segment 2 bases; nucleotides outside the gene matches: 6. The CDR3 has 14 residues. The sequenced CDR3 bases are TGCGCCAGCACCCCAGGGACAGGGACCTACGAG. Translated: CASTPGTGTYE. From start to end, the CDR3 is CASTPGTGTYEQYF.

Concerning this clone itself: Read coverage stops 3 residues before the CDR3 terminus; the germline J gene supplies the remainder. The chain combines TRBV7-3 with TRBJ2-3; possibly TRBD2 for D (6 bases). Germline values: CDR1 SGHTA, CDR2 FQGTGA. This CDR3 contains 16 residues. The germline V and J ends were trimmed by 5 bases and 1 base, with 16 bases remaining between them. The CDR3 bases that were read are TGTGCCAGCAGCCCCCGAACGGGCGGGGGCACAGATACG. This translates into CASSPRTGGGTDT. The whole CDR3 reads CASSPRTGGGTDTQYF.

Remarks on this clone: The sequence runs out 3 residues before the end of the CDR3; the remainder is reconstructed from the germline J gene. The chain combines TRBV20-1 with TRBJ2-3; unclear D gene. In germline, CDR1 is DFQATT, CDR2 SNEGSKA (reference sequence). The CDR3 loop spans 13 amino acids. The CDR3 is CSARDAEQETQYF. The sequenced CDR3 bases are TGCAGTGCTAGAGATGCGGAACAAGAGACG.

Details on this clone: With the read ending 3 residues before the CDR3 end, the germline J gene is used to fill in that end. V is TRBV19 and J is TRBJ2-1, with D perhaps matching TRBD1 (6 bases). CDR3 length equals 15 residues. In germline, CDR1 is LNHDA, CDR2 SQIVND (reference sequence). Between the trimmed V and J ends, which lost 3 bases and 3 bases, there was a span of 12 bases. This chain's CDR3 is CASSIAGTYYNEQFF. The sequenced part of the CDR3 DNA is TGTGCCAGTAGTATCGCCGGGACATACTACAATGAG.